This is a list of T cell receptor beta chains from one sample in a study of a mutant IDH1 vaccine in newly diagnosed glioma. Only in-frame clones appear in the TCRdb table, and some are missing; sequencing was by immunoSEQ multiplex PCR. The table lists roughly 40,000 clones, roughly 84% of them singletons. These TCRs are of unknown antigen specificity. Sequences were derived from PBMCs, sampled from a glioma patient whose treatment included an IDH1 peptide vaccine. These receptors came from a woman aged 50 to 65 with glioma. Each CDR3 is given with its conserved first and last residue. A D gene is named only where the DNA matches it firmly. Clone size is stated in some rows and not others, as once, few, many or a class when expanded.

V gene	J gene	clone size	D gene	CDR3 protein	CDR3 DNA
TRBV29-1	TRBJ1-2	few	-	CSVISGYGYTF	TGCAGCGTTATTAGTGGCTATGGCTACACCTTC
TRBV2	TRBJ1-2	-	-	CASSKMANYGYTF	TGTGCCAGCTCTAAAATGGCTAACTATGGCTACACCTTC
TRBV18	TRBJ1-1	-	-	CASSPSMDINTEAFF	TGTGCCAGCTCACCCTCGATGGATATCAACACTGAAGCTTTCTTT
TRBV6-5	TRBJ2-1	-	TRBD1	CASSYDRGDEQFF	TGTGCCAGCAGTTACGACAGGGGAGATGAGCAGTTCTTC
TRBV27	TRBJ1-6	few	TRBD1	CASGTGALDNSPLHF	TGTGCCAGCGGGACAGGGGCGCTAGATAATTCACCCCTCCACTTT
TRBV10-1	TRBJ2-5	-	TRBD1	CASSLSGQGGGETQYF	TGCGCCAGCAGTCTAAGTGGACAGGGTGGAGGAGAGACCCAGTACTTC
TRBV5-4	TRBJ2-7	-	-	CASSPGRGAYEQYF	TGTGCCAGCAGCCCCGGGCGGGGAGCCTACGAGCAGTACTTC
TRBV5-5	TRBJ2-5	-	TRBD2	CASSGRVEQETQYF	TGTGCCAGCAGCGGGAGGGTGGAACAAGAGACCCAGTACTTC
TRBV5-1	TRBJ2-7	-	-	CASNLDREQYF	TGCGCCAGCAACCTTGACCGCGAGCAGTACTTC
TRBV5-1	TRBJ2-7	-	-	CASSLRRRDEQYF	TGCGCCAGCAGCTTGCGCAGGAGAGACGAGCAGTACTTC
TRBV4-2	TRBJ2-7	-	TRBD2	CASSAPPNRGGYEQYF	TGTGCCAGCAGCGCCCCTCCCAACCGGGGGGGCTACGAGCAGTACTTC
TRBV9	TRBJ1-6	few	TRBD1	CASSHGQDNSPLHF	TGTGCCAGCAGCCACGGACAGGATAATTCACCCCTCCACTTT
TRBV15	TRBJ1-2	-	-	CATSSGGGGLTYGYTF	TGTGCCACCAGCAGCGGCGGAGGTGGACTGACCTATGGCTACACCTTC
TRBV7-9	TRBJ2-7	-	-	CASSLVKSSGEQYF	TGTGCCAGCAGCTTAGTCAAGAGCTCTGGAGAGCAGTACTTC
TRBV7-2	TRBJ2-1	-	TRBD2	CASSLLSGGLGEQFF	TGTGCCAGCAGTCTACTTAGCGGGGGGCTAGGTGAGCAGTTCTTC
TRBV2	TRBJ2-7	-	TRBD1	CASSYGTGGYEQYF	TGTGCCAGCAGTTACGGGACAGGGGGCTACGAGCAGTACTTC
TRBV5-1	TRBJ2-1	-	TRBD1	CASTVGPQQGEEQFF	TGCGCCAGCACGGTGGGGCCCCAACAGGGGGAAGAGCAGTTCTTC
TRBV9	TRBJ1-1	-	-	CASGSTTFSNTEAFF	TGTGCCAGTGGGTCCACGACTTTTTCCAACACTGAAGCTTTCTTT
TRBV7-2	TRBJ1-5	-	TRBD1	CASSSEGAGNQPQHF	TGTGCCAGCAGCTCGGAGGGGGCGGGCAATCAGCCCCAGCATTTT
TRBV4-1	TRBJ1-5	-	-	CASSQDETYQPQHF	TGCGCCAGCAGCCAAGATGAAACCTATCAGCCCCAGCATTTT
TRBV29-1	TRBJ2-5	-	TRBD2	CSVDLALARRGTQYF	TGCAGCGTTGACCTGGCACTAGCGCGACGCGGGACCCAGTACTTC
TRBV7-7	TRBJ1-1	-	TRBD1	CASSPRRSGGDMNTEAFF	TGTGCTAGCAGTCCACGACGGTCAGGGGGAGATATGAACACTGAAGCTTTCTTT
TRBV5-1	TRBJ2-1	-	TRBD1	CASSGWDSSYNEQFF	TGCGCCAGCAGCGGTTGGGACAGTTCTTACAATGAGCAGTTCTTC
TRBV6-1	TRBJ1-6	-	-	CASTSLMVPLHF	TGTGCCAGCACCTCCCTTATGGTACCCCTCCACTTT
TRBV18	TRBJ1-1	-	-	CASSPGSLWAEAFF	TGTGCCAGCTCACCAGGGTCCCTATGGGCTGAAGCTTTCTTT
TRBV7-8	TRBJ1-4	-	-	CASSLAVGRGLNEKLFF	TGTGCCAGCAGCTTAGCGGTAGGCAGGGGCCTTAATGAAAAACTGTTTTTT
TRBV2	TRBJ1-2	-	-	CASSELGDRGYTF	TGTGCCAGCAGTGAGCTCGGGGATCGAGGCTACACCTTC
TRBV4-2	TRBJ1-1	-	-	CASSQLNRVRTEAFF	TGTGCCAGCAGCCAACTAAACAGGGTTCGCACTGAAGCTTTCTTT
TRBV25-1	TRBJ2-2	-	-	CASSESRQVGTGELFF	TGTGCCAGCAGTGAATCGAGGCAGGTGGGGACCGGGGAGCTGTTTTTT
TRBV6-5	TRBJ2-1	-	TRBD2	CASSYASGNVEQFF	TGTGCCAGCAGTTACGCTAGCGGCAATGTTGAGCAGTTCTTC
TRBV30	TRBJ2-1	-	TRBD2	CAWSVRSGLARNEQFF	TGTGCCTGGAGTGTACGAAGCGGACTAGCCCGGAATGAGCAGTTCTTC
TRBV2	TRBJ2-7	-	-	CASSEALGARSKYF	TGTGCCAGCAGTGAAGCTTTGGGGGCACGGAGCAAGTACTTC
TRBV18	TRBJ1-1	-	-	CASSPLSPVNTEAFF	TGTGCCAGCTCACCACTCTCTCCAGTGAACACTGAAGCTTTCTTT
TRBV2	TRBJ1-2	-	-	CASRPDSAPGYGYTF	TGTGCCAGCAGGCCTGACAGTGCCCCTGGCTATGGCTACACCTTC
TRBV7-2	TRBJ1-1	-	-	CASSLGPWPNTEAFF	TGTGCCAGCAGCTTAGGACCCTGGCCGAACACTGAAGCTTTCTTT
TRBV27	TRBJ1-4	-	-	CASSFGGSFNEKLFF	TGTGCCAGCAGTTTTGGCGGCTCGTTCAATGAAAAACTGTTTTTT
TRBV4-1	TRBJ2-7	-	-	CASSQVLQKPYEQYF	TGCGCCAGCAGCCAAGTTCTACAGAAACCCTACGAGCAGTACTTC